This T cell receptor beta chain was identified in a study of brain T cells in children with intractable seizures. The germline CDR1 and CDR2 sequences are SGHVS and FNYEAQ. With 4 bases removed from V and 5 bases from J, the gap between germline ends came to 15 bases. CDR3 length: 15 amino acids. Study-wide results and caveats: Patients' HCMV serostatus was unknown; virus specificity rests on CDR3 similarity alone. Pre-surgery blood may have been undersampled, hiding some clones.

Noted time point: blood from clinic visit 5 months post-surgery; TSC patient then seizure free. Only cases whose brain tissue showed the highest T cell transcript signatures were sequenced. Pre-surgery treatment included at least one anti-epileptic drug. Repertoires were generated with immunoSEQ multiplex PCR, while TCRdb's copy carries only in-frame clones and drops some. The data hold around 340,000 clones, with 93% observed a single time. To note about this clone: Antigen: not known.

This chain connects TRBV7-6 to TRBJ1-3; D is unresolved. This specimen was peripheral blood, taken 4 to 5 months after surgery. The TCR comes from a boy less than two years old with tuberous sclerosis and intractable seizures. The CDR3 bases are TGTGCCAGCAGCTCGGAGGCTGCCCGGAGAAACACCATATATTTT. Translation: CASSSEAARRNTIYF. The variable domain in full, completed from reference TRBV7-6 and TRBJ1-3, reads GAGVSQSPRYKVTKRGQDVALRCDPISGHVSLYWYRQALGQGPEFLTYFNYEAQQDKSGLPNDRFSAERPEGSISTLTIQRTEQRDSAMYRCASSSEAARRNTIYFGEGSWLTVV.